The next 31 T cell receptor beta chains were all read from a single sample in a study of metastatic and nonmetastatic thyroid tumors. TCRdb re-analyzed the PCR reads through MiXCR. Of 20,000 to 25,000 clones listed, more than 25% are singletons. Patients underwent thyroid surgery, and none had received any treatment before it. The sample comprised tumor tissue. The receptors were gathered from a female donor with papillary thyroid cancer or a benign thyroid nodule (not recorded which). Some clones in this sample may be carry-over from other donors' samples.

This sequence joins TRBV9 and TRBJ2-5; 7 bases match TRBD2. The CDR3 is made up of 15 amino acids. V was clipped by 0 bases and J by 11 bases; unmatched bases: 13. Germline V gene sequence: CDR1 SGDLS, CDR2 YYNGEE. The CDR3 nucleotides read TGTGCCAGCAGCGTAGTAGCGGGTGGGCCCGATACTCAGTACTTC. Residues: CASSVVAGGPDTQYF.

Relative to its sample, this clone is medium-sized. The sample has other DNA sequences that encode this CDR3 too. The rearrangement uses TRBV3-1 and TRBJ2-7; tentative D call: TRBD2 (5 bases). The CDR3 is 11 amino acids. V lost 1 base to trimming and J lost 7 bases, with 5 bases between them. Germline values: CDR1 LGHDT, CDR2 YNNKEL (reference sequence). CDR3 nucleotide sequence: TGTGCCAGCAGCCAAGGAGGGGAGCAGTACTTC. It translates to CASSQGGEQYF.

This clone has at least ten counts. The chain uses TRBV12-3 or TRBV12-4 and TRBJ1-5; no clear D. The CDR3 loop spans 13 amino acids. Trimming removed 2 bases from V and 4 bases from J, with 6 bases in between. The DNA for the CDR3 is TGTGCCAGCAGTTTAATGGAAAATCAGCCCCAGCATTTT. Protein sequence: CASSLMENQPQHF.

This clone was seen at least ten times. A read error may explain this, as a much larger clone is one base away. The chain employs TRBV30 and TRBJ2-3, with D unclear. This CDR3 region has 12 residues. Germline V gene sequence: CDR1 GTSNPN, CDR2 SVGIG (reference sequence). Trimming took off 4 bases at V and 4 bases at J, with 9 bases between the two ends. The CDR3 reads CAWMDSPDTQYF. For the CDR3, the DNA is TGTGCCTGGATGGATTCCCCAGATACGCAGTATTTT.

This clone has just a few counts. At one end, the junction sequence differs from germline, possibly due to a read error. CDR3 in DNA: TGTGCCAGCAGTCTCGGGTCTGCCGGGGATCAGCCCCACCATTTT. This codes for CASSLGSAGDQPHHF. This chain uses TRBV12-3 or TRBV12-4 with TRBJ1-5; D gene unclear. The CDR3 length is 15 residues.

CDR3 sequence: CAIQGGAYGQYF. The DNA for the CDR3 is TGTGCCATCCAGGGAGGAGCCTACGGACAGTACTTC. The chain joins TRBV28 to TRBJ2-7; tentatively, D is TRBD2 (6 bases). The CDR3 has 12 residues. Germline-derived CDR1 and CDR2 are MDHEN and SYDVKM. V was trimmed by 10 bases and J by 10 bases, leaving 20 bases between them.

The rearrangement uses TRBV5-1 and TRBJ1-1; D is uncertain. The CDR3 totals 16 residues. The ends were cut back, 1 base at V and 4 bases at J, with 17 bases in the middle. The germline CDR1 and CDR2 sequences are SGHRS and YFSETQ. The CDR3 loop reads CASSLIGVSRGTEAFF. The DNA of the CDR3 is TGCGCCAGCAGCTTGATAGGCGTATCCCGGGGCACTGAAGCTTTCTTT.

This clone is termed medium-sized. The V gene is TRBV6-2 or TRBV6-3, the J gene TRBJ1-4, with D maybe TRBD1 (5 bases). The ends were cut back, 4 bases at V and 4 bases at J, with 10 bases in the middle. Per the germline V gene, CDR1 is MNHEY and CDR2 is SVGEGT. The CDR3 is 14 residues long. This chain's CDR3 is CASSLTARNEKLFF. The CDR3 DNA is TGTGCCAGCAGTTTGACAGCTCGTAATGAAAAACTGTTTTTT.

This clone occurred a few times. The chain employs TRBV2 and TRBJ2-7; D gene ambiguous. The CDR3 has 12 amino acids. Germline-derived CDR1 and CDR2 are SNHLY and FYNNEI. V lost 6 bases and J 4 bases, leaving 10 bases between the germline ends. The CDR3 bases are TGTGCCAGCAGAAAGTCTGCTTACGAGCAGTACTTC. Its protein is CASRKSAYEQYF.

This clone was observed a single time. The chain is built from TRBV4-2 and TRBJ1-2; 7 bases align to TRBD1. The CDR3 covers 18 residues. Germline V gives CDR1 LGHNA, CDR2 YNFKEQ. Trimming removed 1 base from V and 4 bases from J; junction bases left unmatched: 15. The CDR3 DNA reads TGTGCCAGCAGCCAAGGCATACCTATCTGTACAGGGGTCTATGGCTACACCTTC. Amino acids: CASSQGIPICTGVYGYTF.

The chain combines TRBV10-1 with TRBJ2-1; D is ambiguous. Germline V gene lookup returns CDR1 WNHNN and CDR2 SYGVQD (reference sequence). This CDR3 region has 13 residues. Trimming cost V 10 bases and J 5 bases, with 15 bases left between them. The CDR3 bases are TGCGCCATCAAGTTGGGTTCCCACAATGAGCAGTTCTTC. This sequence encodes CAIKLGSHNEQFF.

In this sample, this clone turned up many times. The chain joins TRBV9 to TRBJ1-2, with D possibly matching TRBD1 (5 bases). Germline-derived CDR1 and CDR2 are SGDLS and YYNGEE. The V end was cut by 4 bases, the J end by 6 bases, with 22 bases between. The CDR3 length is 16 residues. The CDR3 DNA reads as TGTGCCAGCAGCCCCTACCCCCGGGGCGCGGGCGATGGCTACACCTTC. Translating it yields CASSPYPRGAGDGYTF.

This clone was counted many times. The rearrangement links TRBV4-1 to TRBJ2-1; 8 nucleotides match TRBD2. The CDR3 runs 14 residues. V shed 2 bases, J shed 10 bases, and the junction held 7 bases outside the gene matches. CDR1 and CDR2 (germline): MGHRA, YSYEKL. CDR3 sequence (DNA): TGCGCCAGCAGCCAAACCGGGGGGGCTAGGGAGCAGTTCTTC. This encodes CASSQTGGAREQFF.

J is TRBJ1-2 and V is TRBV6-4; D possibly corresponds to TRBD1 (5 bases). Germline CDR1 is MRHNA and CDR2 is SNTAGT. V lost 7 bases and J lost 5, with 14 bases in between. CDR3 length: 13 residues. The CDR3 nucleotides read TGTGCCAGCATCAGAGGATGGGGGTATGGCTACACCTTC. This encodes CASIRGWGYGYTF.

This clone has at least ten counts. This sequence joins TRBV4-2 and TRBJ2-1; D gene unclear. V lost 0 bases to trimming and J lost 6 bases, with 3 bases between them. Germline-derived CDR1 and CDR2 are LGHNA and YNFKEQ. The CDR3 spans 12 residues. The chain's CDR3 is CASSQDPNEQFF. In DNA form, the CDR3 reads TGTGCCAGCAGCCAAGACCCCAATGAGCAGTTCTTC.

This clone was observed at least ten times. This sample also contains other DNA sequences that code for the same CDR3. This chain links TRBV3-1 with TRBJ1-2, with 7 positions matching TRBD1. The V gene's germline CDR1 is LGHDT and CDR2 YNNKEL (reference sequence). After removal of 2 bases from V and 2 bases from J, the junction contained 5 bases not matched to a gene. CDR3 length: 15 amino acids. The CDR3 protein is CASSQFTTGNYGYTF. DNA of the CDR3: TGTGCCAGCAGCCAATTTACGACAGGGAACTATGGCTACACCTTC.

Concerning this clone: Different DNA sequences within this sample yield the same CDR3. CDR3 coding DNA: TGTGCCAGCAGCTTAGGGCAGGGTAACACCGGGGAGCTGTTTTTT. Translation: CASSLGQGNTGELFF. This chain links TRBV5-6 with TRBJ2-2; maybe TRBD1 (5 bases). V lost 2 bases to trimming and J lost 2 bases, with 10 bases between them. This CDR3 has 15 amino acids. Germline CDR1 and CDR2: SGHDT and YYEEEE.

This clone occurred a few times. The gene calls are TRBV6-1 and TRBJ1-2; TRBD1 is a possible D gene (5 bases). Germline lookup yields CDR1 MNHNS and CDR2 SASEGT. The V end lost 1 base, the J end lost 6 bases, and 15 bases lay between the germline ends. This CDR3 region has 15 residues. CDR3 nucleotide sequence: TGTGCCAGCAGTGAAGGGGGGAACAGTGTGCATGGCTACACCTTC. Translating it yields CASSEGGNSVHGYTF.

In this sample, this clone turned up many times. The chain combines TRBV7-2 with TRBJ2-3; D possibly corresponds to TRBD1 (6 bases). Germline values: CDR1 SGHTA, CDR2 FQGNSA. The V end lost 5 bases, the J end lost 2 bases, and 14 bases lay between the germline ends. The CDR3 extends over 15 amino acids. The CDR3 here is CASSPQGSLTDTQYF. The CDR3 nucleotides read TGTGCCAGCAGCCCCCAGGGGTCCCTCACAGATACGCAGTATTTT.

This clone has ten or more counts. CDR3 amino acids: CASSLKGIGNQPQHF. For the CDR3, the DNA is TGTGCCAGCAGTTTAAAGGGGATCGGCAATCAGCCCCAGCATTTT. J is TRBJ1-5 and V is TRBV12-3 or TRBV12-4; D possibly corresponds to TRBD1 (5 bases). V was clipped by 2 bases and J by 2 bases, with 10 bases between them. The CDR3 has 15 amino acids.

This clone was counted at least ten times. The chain uses TRBV5-5 and TRBJ1-6; D might be TRBD1 (6 bases). Germline V gene lookup returns CDR1 SGHKS and CDR2 YYEKEE (reference sequence). Trimming took 4 bases from V and 7 from J, leaving 15 bases between them. The CDR3 is made up of 15 amino acids. CDR3 residues: CASSPHGGANSPLHF. The CDR3 bases are TGTGCCAGCAGCCCCCATGGGGGGGCGAATTCACCCCTCCACTTT.

There are a few counts of this clone. V gene TRBV6-2 or TRBV6-3 combines with J gene TRBJ1-4, with D hard to call. V was pared by 2 bases and J by 6 bases, with 10 bases between. The CDR3 has 14 residues. Germline loops: CDR1 MNHEY, CDR2 SVGEGT. The CDR3 sequence: CASSYKFTDEKLFF. The CDR3, as DNA: TGTGCCAGCAGTTACAAGTTTACAGATGAAAAACTGTTTTTT.

This chain connects TRBV30 to TRBJ1-1; D not certain. Between the trimmed V and J ends, which lost 0 bases and 8 bases, there was a span of 25 bases. The length of the CDR3 is 17 residues. Germline V CDR1 and CDR2: GTSNPN, SVGIG (reference sequence). The CDR3 DNA is TGTGCCTGGAGTGTATCTACGGGGATGGTGGGTCGCTCGGAAGCTTTCTTT. It translates to CAWSVSTGMVGRSEAFF. The variable domain in full, with the rest retrieved from reference TRBV30 and TRBJ1-1, is SQTIHQWPATLVQPVGSPLSLECTVEGTSNPNLYWYRQAAGRGLQLLFYSVGIGQISSEVPQNLSASRPQDRQFILSSKKLLLSDSGFYLCAWSVSTGMVGRSEAFFGQGTRLTVV.

This clone has at least ten counts. This chain links TRBV16 with TRBJ1-5, with D possibly matching TRBD1 (6 bases). V was pared by 0 bases and J by 6 bases, with 12 bases between. The V gene's germline CDR1 is KGHSY and CDR2 FQNENV. This CDR3 contains 15 residues. CDR3 in DNA: TGTGCCAGCAGCCAATCCTTACAGGGAGGTCAGCCCCAGCATTTT. This codes for CASSQSLQGGQPQHF.

V is TRBV2 and J is TRBJ2-5; 7 nucleotides agree with TRBD1. Unmatched junction bases numbered 13, after V lost 4 bases and J lost 5 bases. Germline V lookup: CDR1 SNHLY, CDR2 FYNNEI. The CDR3 length is 16 residues. This CDR3 is CASSGAGTVRVETQYF. The CDR3 nucleotides are TGTGCCAGCAGTGGCGCCGGGACAGTCAGAGTCGAGACCCAGTACTTC.

The V call is TRBV5-4, the J call TRBJ2-1; 7 bases match TRBD1. CDR1 and CDR2 (germline): SGHNT, YYREEE (reference sequence). J was trimmed by 6 bases and V by 3 bases; bases with no gene match: 15. The CDR3 runs to 17 residues. CDR3: CASSWEGRGSHRNEQFF. The CDR3 nucleotides are TGTGCCAGCAGCTGGGAAGGCAGGGGGTCCCATCGCAATGAGCAGTTCTTC.

Judged by abundance, this clone is medium-sized. J is TRBJ1-6 and V is TRBV6-5; D might be TRBD1 (5 bases). CDR3 size: 14 residues. The V end lost 2 bases, the J end lost 10 bases, and 12 bases lay between the germline ends. CDR1 is MNHEY and CDR2 is SVGAGI in the germline V gene. The CDR3, as DNA: TGTGCCAGCAGTTACGGGGGTACGGGGTCACCCCTCCACTTT. Protein: CASSYGGTGSPLHF.

By frequency in the sample, this clone is medium-sized. The chain recombines TRBV5-1 with TRBJ2-7; D unclear. The V end was cut by 2 bases, the J end by 4 bases, with 4 bases between. From germline, CDR1 is SGHRS and CDR2 YFSETQ. This CDR3 has 11 amino acids. CDR3 DNA: TGCGCCAGCAGCTTAGGGTACGAGCAGTACTTC. This sequence encodes CASSLGYEQYF.

This clone was counted ten times or more. Being one base from a much bigger clone, this may be a read error. J is TRBJ1-2 and V is TRBV7-8, with 10 bases identical to TRBD1. The CDR3 has 16 residues. The germline V gene has CDR1 SGHVS and CDR2 FQNEAQ. CDR3 residues: CVSSLEKGTGVEGYTF. Here the CDR3 DNA reads TGTGTCAGCAGCTTAGAGAAAGGGACAGGGGTGGAGGGCTACACCTTC.

The chain couples TRBV29-1 to TRBJ2-1, with D perhaps TRBD2 (6 bases). The CDR3 has 16 amino acids. Germline CDR1 reads SQVTM; CDR2 reads ANQGSEA. The V end lost 0 bases, the J end lost 0 bases, and 12 bases lay between the germline ends. CDR3 amino acids: CSVEDPQRASYNEQFF. The CDR3 region has the DNA TGCAGCGTTGAAGATCCCCAGCGGGCCTCCTACAATGAGCAGTTCTTC.

This clone is deemed medium-sized (0.01 to 0.1%). The V and J genes are TRBV6-5 and TRBJ1-6, with no clear D. V shed 0 bases and J shed 9 bases, with 18 bases lying between them. Germline V CDR1 and CDR2: MNHEY, SVGAGI. CDR3 length: 17 residues. The CDR3 sequence: CASSYSNEPQESSPLHF. Here the CDR3 DNA reads TGTGCCAGCAGTTACTCGAACGAACCCCAAGAGAGTTCACCCCTCCACTTT.